One T cell receptor beta chain is described in this entry. Antigen unknown. V lost 2 bases, J lost 1 base, and 5 bases lay in between. This CDR3 comprises 14 residues. Germline lookup yields CDR1 MNHEY and CDR2 SVGAGI. Using immunoSEQ multiplex PCR, the repertoire was profiled, and TCRdb retains in-frame clones only, with some absent. The sample shows thousands of clones, 70% to 80% of them seen only once. This specimen comes from a study of tumor-infiltrating lymphocytes in localized non-small cell lung cancer. Study results and limitations: Technical variation could not be separated from intratumor heterogeneity here.

This TCR was recovered from a human donor with non-small cell lung cancer. Sequenced input: uninvolved lung tissue not adjacent to the tumor. This chain links TRBV6-5 with TRBJ2-2; D ambiguous. The CDR3 coding sequence is TGTGCCAGCAGTTACATGGGGAACACCGGGGAGCTGTTTTTT. The encoded protein is CASSYMGNTGELFF.